One and the same sample provided the 3 T cell receptor beta chains below, sequenced in a study of beta chain features in type 1 diabetes. cDNA synthesis used the whole RNA isolate, giving expressed TCRB sequences. Only in-frame clones appear in the TCRdb table, and some are missing; sequencing was by immunoSEQ multiplex PCR. The table records about half a million clones, more than 9.5% of them present only once. What was sequenced was naive CD4+ T cells from blood. The receptors derive from a woman under 30 in good health.

The rearrangement uses TRBV28 and TRBJ1-4; D might be TRBD1 (5 bases). The CDR3 runs to 16 residues. The V end lost 4 bases, the J end lost 7 bases, and 19 bases lay between the germline ends. CDR1 MDHEN and CDR2 SYDVKM come from the germline V gene. CDR3 residues: CASSSWGRRGAEKLFF. The CDR3 DNA is TGTGCCAGCAGTTCATGGGGCCGGAGGGGTGCTGAAAAACTGTTTTTT.

This clone was recorded a few times. The CDR3: CAWSVEGKSGYTF. CDR3 nucleotides: TGTGCCTGGAGTGTAGAAGGGAAGTCGGGCTACACCTTC. The chain carries TRBV30 and TRBJ1-2; D gene uncertain. The CDR3 totals 13 residues. The germline V gene encodes CDR1 GTSNPN and CDR2 SVGIG (reference sequence). Trimming took off 0 bases at V and 8 bases at J, with 13 bases between the two ends.

There are a few counts of this clone. J is TRBJ2-1 and V is TRBV9, with 9 bases that match TRBD2. This CDR3 spans 15 amino acids. CDR1 and CDR2 (germline): SGDLS, YYNGEE. After removal of 3 bases from V and 5 bases from J, the junction contained 6 bases not matched to a gene. CDR3: CASSALAGHDNEQFF. CDR3 DNA sequence: TGTGCCAGCAGCGCCCTAGCGGGACACGACAATGAGCAGTTCTTC.